The 24 T cell receptor beta chains given below trace back to one sample, sequenced in a study of blood T cell repertoires in COVID-19. Sequenced by immunoSEQ multiplex PCR; TCRdb stores in-frame clones only, minus some. In the table there are 30,000 to 40,000 clones, over 75% of which are singletons. Sequencing was done on a sample of peripheral blood. The receptors were sampled from a man aged 55 to 69 with active COVID-19.

The chain is built from TRBV7-9 and TRBJ1-1; 8 positions agree with TRBD1. The trim removed 5 bases at V and 0 bases at J, leaving 8 bases unmatched. Germline values: CDR1 SEHNR, CDR2 FQNEAQ (reference sequence). The CDR3 covers 16 residues. The CDR3 loop is CASSLGQGYMNTEAFF. The CDR3 bases are TGTGCCAGCAGCCTCGGACAGGGATACATGAACACTGAAGCTTTCTTT.

The chain employs TRBV6-5 and TRBJ1-5; D is uncertain. V was trimmed by 5 bases and J by 9 bases, leaving 14 bases between them. There are 13 residues in the CDR3. Per germline, CDR1 MNHEY and CDR2 SVGAGI. This CDR3 is CASSTQGTGPQHF. Here the CDR3 DNA reads TGTGCCAGCAGTACCCAAGGTACGGGGCCCCAGCATTTT.

The chain is built from TRBV30 and TRBJ1-2, with D uncertain. Germline V gene lookup returns CDR1 GTSNPN and CDR2 SVGIG (reference sequence). The CDR3 runs to 13 residues. V shed 0 bases and J shed 2 bases, with 7 bases lying between them. CDR3 bases: TGTGCCTGGAGTGTAGTGACAAACTATGGCTACACCTTC. It is translated as CAWSVVTNYGYTF.

The chain joins TRBV12-5 to TRBJ1-1; possibly TRBD1 for D (6 bases). This CDR3 is 15 amino acids long. V lost 6 bases and J lost 1, with 15 bases in between. The germline V gene encodes CDR1 LGHNT and CDR2 FRNRAP. The CDR3 sequence is CASGPPGHSNTEAFF. DNA for the CDR3: TGTGCTAGTGGCCCTCCGGGACACTCGAACACTGAAGCTTTCTTT.

V usage is TRBV13 and J usage is TRBJ2-7; 7 bases align to TRBD2. The CDR3 consists of 14 residues. The germline CDR1 and CDR2 sequences are PRHDT and FYEKMQ (reference sequence). The V and J ends lost 3 bases and 0 bases, in that order; junction bases with no gene match: 2. CDR3 bases: TGTGCCAGCAGCTTTGAGCGGGGCTCCTACGAGCAGTACTTC. This codes for CASSFERGSYEQYF.

V and J are TRBV7-9 and TRBJ2-7; 8 bases line up with TRBD1. Germline V gene sequence: CDR1 SEHNR, CDR2 FQNEAQ (reference sequence). Trimming cost V 5 bases and J 5 bases; bases outside gene matches: 5. The CDR3 runs to 13 residues. CDR3 region: CASSHPGGHEQYF. The CDR3, as DNA: TGTGCCAGCAGCCATCCAGGGGGCCACGAGCAGTACTTC.

The chain is built from TRBV7-2 and TRBJ2-3; no clear D. Germline values: CDR1 SGHTA, CDR2 FQGNSA. The CDR3 loop spans 13 amino acids. Deletions cut 5 bases from V and 3 bases from J, with 9 bases between. The CDR3 spells CASSPARTDTQYF. The CDR3 DNA sequence: TGTGCCAGCAGCCCTGCGAGGACAGATACGCAGTATTTT.

This chain uses TRBV2 with TRBJ1-2, with D possibly TRBD1 on 5 matching bases. V lost 2 bases and J 4 bases, leaving 14 bases between the germline ends. The CDR3 length is 15 residues. Germline V CDR1 and CDR2: SNHLY, FYNNEI. The DNA for the CDR3 is TGTGCCAGCAGTGAATCCCCAGGGAGGATCTATGGCTACACCTTC. Its translation: CASSESPGRIYGYTF.

The V gene is TRBV7-2, the J gene TRBJ1-4; D perhaps matches TRBD1 (6 bases). Trimming pared 5 bases from V and 5 bases from J, leaving 15 bases between. The CDR3 spans 15 residues. Germline CDR1 reads SGHTA; CDR2 reads FQGNSA. The CDR3 is CASSLKTGRNEKLFF. The DNA of the CDR3 is TGTGCCAGCAGCCTAAAGACAGGTCGCAATGAAAAACTGTTTTTT. The full variable domain, rest sourced from reference TRBV7-2 and TRBJ1-4, is GAGVSQSPSNKVTEKGKDVELRCDPISGHTALYWYRQSLGQGLEFLIYFQGNSAPDKSGLPSDRFSAERTGGSVSTLTIQRTQQEDSAVYLCASSLKTGRNEKLFFGSGTQLSVL.

In its sample, this clone was seen a few times. The J gene is TRBJ1-2, the V gene TRBV7-9; D might be TRBD1 (5 bases). V shed 0 bases and J shed 9 bases, with 17 bases lying between them. The CDR3 length is 15 residues. Germline V gene lookup returns CDR1 SEHNR and CDR2 FQNEAQ (reference sequence). CDR3 nucleotides: TGTGCCAGCAGCTTAGCGGGCAGGGAAAGAGTTAGCTACACCTTC. Protein product: CASSLAGRERVSYTF.

This clone was seen a handful of times. The chain uses TRBV2 and TRBJ1-2; 9 bases agree with TRBD1. CDR3 length equals 12 residues. Germline trimming cut 5 bases from V and 8 bases from J; bases unmatched to any gene: 3. The germline V gene has CDR1 SNHLY and CDR2 FYNNEI. CDR3 coding DNA: TGTGCCAGCAGTAAGGACAGGGGCGGCTACACCTTC. Its translation is CASSKDRGGYTF.

The chain joins TRBV20-1 to TRBJ1-4; TRBD1 matches 8 bases. The CDR3 has 11 residues. The germline gives CDR1 DFQATT, CDR2 SNEGSKA (reference sequence). Written as DNA, the CDR3 is TGCGGTTCGGACAGGGATGAAAAACTGTTTTTT. Protein: CGSDRDEKLFF.

V and J are TRBV5-4 and TRBJ1-1, with TRBD1 identical over 9 bases. Germline CDR1 reads SGHNT; CDR2 reads YYREEE (reference sequence). V dropped 2 bases and J dropped 4; count of bases not matched to a gene: 12. There are 17 residues in the CDR3. In DNA form, the CDR3 reads TGTGCCAGCAGCTTATCCCCCTTGGCGACAGGGGGCACTGAAGCTTTCTTT. Encoded protein: CASSLSPLATGGTEAFF.

This chain links TRBV4-3 with TRBJ2-3, with TRBD1 matching over 9 bases. J gave up 12 bases and V 0 bases, and 13 bases lay outside the gene matches. The CDR3 length is 16 residues. Per the germline V gene, CDR1 is LGHNA and CDR2 is YSLEER. The CDR3 coding sequence is TGCGCCAGCAGCCAAGAATGGGGTCCACAGGGGGCACGACAGTATTTT. Translated, it gives CASSQEWGPQGARQYF.

The gene calls are TRBV28 and TRBJ2-2; 8 bases line up with TRBD1. Trimming at V came to 4 bases and at J to 6 bases, leaving 7 bases not matched to a gene. This CDR3 region has 15 residues. The germline gives CDR1 MDHEN, CDR2 SYDVKM. The CDR3: CASSSDRVVAGELFF. The CDR3, as DNA: TGTGCCAGCAGTTCGGACAGGGTGGTGGCCGGGGAGCTGTTTTTT.

This chain uses TRBV4-2 with TRBJ2-1; 9 bases are shared with TRBD1. Germline CDR1 and CDR2: LGHNA and YNFKEQ. This CDR3 comprises 15 residues. The V gene end was trimmed by 0 bases and the J gene end by 8 bases; junction bases not matched to a gene: 5. The CDR3 here is CASSQDRTGDDEQFF. In nucleotides, the CDR3 is TGTGCCAGCAGCCAAGACCGGACAGGGGACGATGAGCAGTTCTTC.

V gene TRBV19 combines with J gene TRBJ1-4; no firm D call. CDR1 is LNHDA, CDR2 SQIVND, per germline (reference sequence). The CDR3 length is 12 residues. V shed 3 bases and J shed 8 bases, with 7 bases lying between them. The CDR3 sequence: CASSIRVEKLFF. CDR3 nucleotides: TGTGCCAGTAGTATTCGGGTCGAAAAACTGTTTTTT.

V and J are TRBV12-5 and TRBJ2-1; a possible D gene is TRBD1 (5 bases). Trimming shortened V by 1 base and J by 10 bases, and 5 bases separated the two germline ends. Germline CDR1 and CDR2: LGHNT and FRNRAP. The length of the CDR3 is 11 residues. CDR3 bases: TGTGCTAGTGGTTTGGGGACAGAGCAGTTCTTC. It is translated as CASGLGTEQFF.

This clone showed up just once. A junction end diverges from the germline sequence, so it may reflect a read error. The J gene is TRBJ2-5, the V gene TRBV7-7; 7 bases match TRBD1. The CDR3 totals 15 residues. CDR1 is SSHAT and CDR2 is FNYEAQ in the germline V gene (reference sequence). As DNA, the CDR3 is TGTGCTAGCAGCTCCGGCCGGACAGGACAAGAGACCCAGTACTTC. Translating it yields CASSSGRTGQETQYF.

This clone was picked up one time. V usage is TRBV6-2 or TRBV6-3 and J usage is TRBJ2-1, with 7 bases lining up with TRBD2. J was trimmed by 0 bases and V by 5 bases; bases with no gene match: 4. The germline CDR1 and CDR2 sequences are MNHEY and SVGEGT. There are 15 residues in the CDR3. As DNA, the CDR3 is TGTGCCAGCAGTGGAAGCGGGGCCTCCTACAATGAGCAGTTCTTC. As protein: CASSGSGASYNEQFF.

By share, this clone ranks as medium-sized. This chain joins TRBV9 and TRBJ2-7; D is uncertain. The CDR3 consists of 11 residues. Trimming took 3 bases from V and 3 from J, leaving 4 bases between them. Germline V gene sequence: CDR1 SGDLS, CDR2 YYNGEE. DNA of the CDR3: TGTGCCAGCAGCGCCGGCTACGAGCAGTACTTC. It translates to CASSAGYEQYF.

The V gene is TRBV21-1, the J gene TRBJ1-1. TRBV21-1 is annotated as a pseudogene. There are 12 residues in the CDR3. CDR3 nucleotides: TGTGCCAGGAGGGGGGGAAACACTGAAGCTTTCTTT. Encoded protein: CARRGGNTEAFF.

The V gene is TRBV5-1, the J gene TRBJ2-3; perhaps TRBD1 as D (7 bases). CDR1 SGHRS and CDR2 YFSETQ come from the germline V gene. The V and J ends lost 4 bases and 3 bases respectively, with 18 bases between them. CDR3 length equals 16 residues. The CDR3 protein is CASSPRSGGRTDTQYF. CDR3 in DNA: TGCGCCAGCAGCCCCCGGTCAGGGGGGAGAACAGATACGCAGTATTTT.

The chain couples TRBV9 to TRBJ1-2; the D gene is possibly TRBD1 (5 bases). Between the trimmed V and J ends, which lost 3 bases and 8 bases, there was a span of 14 bases. The CDR3 runs to 13 residues. Germline V gene data show CDR1 as SGDLS and CDR2 as YYNGEE. The CDR3 coding sequence is TGTGCCAGCAGCGCGACAGTAACGGGCGGCTACACCTTC. This translates into CASSATVTGGYTF.